This paragraph reports one T cell receptor (beta chain). The trim removed 6 bases at V and 4 bases at J, leaving 7 bases unmatched. CDR1 is SGHTA, CDR2 FQGNSA, per germline. This CDR3 is 14 amino acids long. These data belong to a study of T cell responses to AZD1222 COVID-19 vaccine. Profiled with immunoSEQ multiplex PCR; TCRdb holds only in-frame clones, not every one. This sample has roughly 130,000 clones, with 92% found just once. This TCR came from an adult in good health. Sequenced material: peripheral blood, taken on day 0 of AZD1222 vaccination. The chain combines TRBV7-2 with TRBJ1-1; 8 bases agree with TRBD1. CDR3 DNA sequence: TGTGCCAGCAGTCGAAACGGACAGGGCACTGAAGCTTTCTTT. Its translation: CASSRNGQGTEAFF.